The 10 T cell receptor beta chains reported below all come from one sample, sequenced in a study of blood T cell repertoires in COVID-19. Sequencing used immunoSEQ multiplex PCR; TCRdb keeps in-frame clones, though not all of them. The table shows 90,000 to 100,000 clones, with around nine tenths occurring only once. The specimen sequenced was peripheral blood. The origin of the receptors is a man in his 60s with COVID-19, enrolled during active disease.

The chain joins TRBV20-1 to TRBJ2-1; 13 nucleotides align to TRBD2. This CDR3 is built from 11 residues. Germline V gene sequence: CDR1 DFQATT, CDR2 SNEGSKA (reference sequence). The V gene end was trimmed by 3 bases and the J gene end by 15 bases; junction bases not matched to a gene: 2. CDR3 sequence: CSARGLAGPFF. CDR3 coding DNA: TGCAGTGCTAGGGGACTAGCGGGGCCGTTCTTC.

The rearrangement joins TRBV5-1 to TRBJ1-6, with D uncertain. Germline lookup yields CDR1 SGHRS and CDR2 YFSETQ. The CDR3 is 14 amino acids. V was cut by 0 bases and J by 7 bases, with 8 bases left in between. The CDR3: CASSLGLQNSPLHF. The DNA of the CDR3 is TGCGCCAGCAGCTTGGGACTGCAAAATTCACCCCTCCACTTT.

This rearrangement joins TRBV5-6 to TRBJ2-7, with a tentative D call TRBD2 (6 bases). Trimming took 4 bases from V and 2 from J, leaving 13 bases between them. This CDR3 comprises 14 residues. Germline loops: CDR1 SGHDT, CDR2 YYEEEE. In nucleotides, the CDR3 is TGTGCCAGCAGCCCCTGGGTAGCGGCCTACGAGCAGTACTTC. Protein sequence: CASSPWVAAYEQYF. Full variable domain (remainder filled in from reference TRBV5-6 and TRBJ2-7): DAGVTQSPTHLIKTRGQQVTLRCSPKSGHDTVSWYQQALGQGPQFIFQYYEEEERQRGNFPDRFSGHQFPNYSSELNVNALLLGDSALYLCASSPWVAAYEQYFGPGTRLTVT.

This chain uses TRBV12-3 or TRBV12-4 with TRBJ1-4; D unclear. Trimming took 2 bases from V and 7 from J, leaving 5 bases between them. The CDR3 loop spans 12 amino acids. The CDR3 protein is CASSLQFEKLFF. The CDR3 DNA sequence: TGTGCCAGCAGTTTACAATTTGAAAAACTGTTTTTT.

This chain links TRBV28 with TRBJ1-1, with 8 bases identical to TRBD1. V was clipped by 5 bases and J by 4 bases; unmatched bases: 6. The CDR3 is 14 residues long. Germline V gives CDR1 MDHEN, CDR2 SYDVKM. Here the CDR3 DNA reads TGTGCCAGCAGTACCCGGACAGGGAGCACTGAAGCTTTCTTT. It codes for CASSTRTGSTEAFF.

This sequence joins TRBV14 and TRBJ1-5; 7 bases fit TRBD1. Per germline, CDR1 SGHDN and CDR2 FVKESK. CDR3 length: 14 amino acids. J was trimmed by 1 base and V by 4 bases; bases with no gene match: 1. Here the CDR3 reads CASSLQGSNQPQHF. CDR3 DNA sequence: TGTGCCAGCAGCCTACAGGGGAGCAATCAGCCCCAGCATTTT.

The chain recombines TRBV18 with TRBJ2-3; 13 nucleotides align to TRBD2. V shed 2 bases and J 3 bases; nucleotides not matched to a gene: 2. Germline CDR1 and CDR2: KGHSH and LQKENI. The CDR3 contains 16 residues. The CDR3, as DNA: TGTGCCAGCTCACCAACTAGCGGGAGGGTTACAGATACGCAGTATTTT. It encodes CASSPTSGRVTDTQYF.

As DNA, the CDR3 is TGTGCCAGCAGCCCCTCCGGGGACAGGGTGAATTCACCCCTCCACTTT. Amino acid sequence: CASSPSGDRVNSPLHF. This chain joins TRBV11-3 and TRBJ1-6; TRBD1 matches 9 bases. Germline V lookup: CDR1 SGHNT, CDR2 YENEEA. V gave up 5 bases and J gave up 7 bases; unmatched junction bases: 9. CDR3 length equals 16 residues. Based on the CDR3 plus reference TRBV11-3 and TRBJ1-6, the full variable domain is EAGVVQSPRYKIIEKKQPVAFWCNPISGHNTLYWYLQNLGQGPELLIRYENEEAVDDSQLPKDRFSAERLKGVDSTLKIQPAELGDSAVYLCASSPSGDRVNSPLHFGNGTRLTVT.

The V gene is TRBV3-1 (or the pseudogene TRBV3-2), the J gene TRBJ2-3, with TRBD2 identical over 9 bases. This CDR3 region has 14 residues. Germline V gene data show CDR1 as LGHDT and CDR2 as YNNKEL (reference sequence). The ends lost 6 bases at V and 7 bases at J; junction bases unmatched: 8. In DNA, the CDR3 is TGTGCCAGCAGTATCGCGGGAGGGCCAAATACGCAGTATTTT. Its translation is CASSIAGGPNTQYF.

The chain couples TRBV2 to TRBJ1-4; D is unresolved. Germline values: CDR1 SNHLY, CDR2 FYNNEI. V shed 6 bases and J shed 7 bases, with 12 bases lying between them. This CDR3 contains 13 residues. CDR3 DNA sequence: TGTGCCAGCAGAACCAGCGGGCCTGAAAAACTGTTTTTT. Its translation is CASRTSGPEKLFF.